Listed here is a single TCR beta chain. The data stem from a study of blood T cell repertoires in COVID-19. Whole-study context: T cells, B-cell-depleted T cells, or PBMCs supplied cDNA or gDNA.

Using immunoSEQ multiplex PCR, the repertoire was profiled, and TCRdb retains in-frame clones only, with some absent. The sample includes about 190,000 clones, roughly 89% of them seen just once. The CDR3 extends over 15 amino acids. With V trimmed by 2 bases and J by 2 bases, 5 bases remained unmatched. CDR1 and CDR2 from the germline V gene are SGHDT and YYEEEE. The receptor was isolated from a man between 40 and 49 years old with acute or convalescent COVID-19. Sequenced: peripheral blood. The genes are TRBV5-6 and TRBJ2-5; TRBD2 matches at 8 bases. The CDR3 spells CASSFERGFQETQYF. The CDR3 DNA reads as TGTGCCAGCAGCTTCGAGCGGGGGTTTCAAGAGACCCAGTACTTC. Drawing the rest from reference TRBV5-6 and TRBJ2-5, the complete variable domain is DAGVTQSPTHLIKTRGQQVTLRCSPKSGHDTVSWYQQALGQGPQFIFQYYEEEERQRGNFPDRFSGHQFPNYSSELNVNALLLGDSALYLCASSFERGFQETQYFGPGTRLLVL.